This T cell receptor beta chain was obtained from a study of T-cell reconstitution after alpha-beta-depleted transplantation in children. The authors prepared the TCRbeta library with unique molecular identifiers. TCRdb recomputed calls from the PCR reads with MiXCR, one row per CDR3 protein. The sample yields a few hundred thousand distinct CDR3 sequences, nearly 8% seen once. Germline V lookup: CDR1 LGHNA, CDR2 YNFKEQ. CDR3 length equals 15 residues. V shed 1 base and J shed 2 bases, with 9 bases lying between them. This clonotype was detected many times. Its antigen is as yet unknown. Study outcomes and limitations: One year post-transplant, T-cell counts and diversity were largely derived from T cells produced anew.

Sequences were derived from peripheral blood, sampled 360 days after TCRalphabeta/CD19-depleted stem cell transplant. The sequence was obtained from a female patient between 2 and 15 years old who had a stem cell transplant for Fanconi anemia, so the T cells may come from the graft donor. V gene TRBV4-2 combines with J gene TRBJ2-1; tentative D call: TRBD2 (5 bases). For the CDR3, the DNA is TGTGCCAGCAGCCAAGGGGCGGGCGCCTACAATGAGCAGTTCTTC. Protein product: CASSQGAGAYNEQFF.